A single TCR beta chain is shown here with its context. Its specificity is not known. This sample was taken from a study of OX40 agonist ivuxolimab in advanced cancers. Looking at the study overall: Three patients responded partially, comprising one with hepatocellular carcinoma and two with cutaneous melanoma. General study points: Expanded clones were, on average, more numerous in CD8+ T cells than in CD4+.

The CDR3 extends over 15 amino acids. Trimming cost V 3 bases and J 7 bases; bases outside gene matches: 8. CDR1 is SGHTA and CDR2 is FQGNSA in the germline V gene. Sequencing used immunoSEQ multiplex PCR; TCRdb keeps in-frame clones, though not all of them. The sample has about 50,000 clones, approximately 91% seen once. The V and J genes are TRBV7-2 and TRBJ2-2, with 7 bases aligning to TRBD2. The TCR was taken from an adult with an advanced solid tumor such as melanoma, head and neck, liver or kidney cancer. The sequencing used CD4+ or CD8+ T cells sorted from blood, collected in a trial of the OX40 agonist ivuxolimab. This CDR3 reads CASSLLPSGDGELFF. In nucleotides, the CDR3 is TGTGCCAGCAGCTTGCTGCCAAGCGGGGACGGGGAGCTGTTTTTT.